This T cell receptor (beta chain) was observed in a study of immune characterization of retroperitoneal liposarcoma. CDR3 length: 13 residues. Germline V gives CDR1 MNHNY, CDR2 SVGAGI (reference sequence). Trimming left V 0 bases short and J 8 bases short, with 10 bases between. From the PCR reads, TCRdb called clonotypes with MiXCR, one entry per CDR3 protein. The table has roughly 12,000 distinct CDR3 sequences, about 26% seen once. The receptor was derived from a female donor with retroperitoneal liposarcoma. The chain has TRBV6-6 and TRBJ1-1; D is unresolved. Sequencing was performed on tumor tissue. CDR3 coding DNA: TGTGCCAGCAGTTACTCGTGGCAGACCGAAGCTTTCTTT. Translating it yields CASSYSWQTEAFF.